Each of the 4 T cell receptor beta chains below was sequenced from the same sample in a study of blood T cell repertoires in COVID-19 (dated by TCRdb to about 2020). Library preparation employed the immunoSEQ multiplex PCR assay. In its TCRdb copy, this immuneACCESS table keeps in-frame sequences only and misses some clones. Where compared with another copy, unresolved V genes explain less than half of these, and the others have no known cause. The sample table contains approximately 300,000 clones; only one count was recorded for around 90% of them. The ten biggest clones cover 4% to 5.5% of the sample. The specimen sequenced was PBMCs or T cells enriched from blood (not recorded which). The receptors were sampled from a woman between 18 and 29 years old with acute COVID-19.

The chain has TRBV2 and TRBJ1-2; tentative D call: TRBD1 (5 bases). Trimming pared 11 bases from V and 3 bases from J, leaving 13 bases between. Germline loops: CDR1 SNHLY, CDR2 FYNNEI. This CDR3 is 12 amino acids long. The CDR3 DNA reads TGTGCCGGACGCAGGGAGGACTATGGCTACACCTTC. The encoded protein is CAGRREDYGYTF.

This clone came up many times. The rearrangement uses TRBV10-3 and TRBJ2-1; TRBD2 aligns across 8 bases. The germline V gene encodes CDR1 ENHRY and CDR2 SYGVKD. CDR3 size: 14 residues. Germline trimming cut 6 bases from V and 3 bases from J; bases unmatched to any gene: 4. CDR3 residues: CAISQREHYNEQFF. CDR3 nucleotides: TGTGCCATCAGCCAGCGGGAGCACTACAATGAGCAGTTCTTC.

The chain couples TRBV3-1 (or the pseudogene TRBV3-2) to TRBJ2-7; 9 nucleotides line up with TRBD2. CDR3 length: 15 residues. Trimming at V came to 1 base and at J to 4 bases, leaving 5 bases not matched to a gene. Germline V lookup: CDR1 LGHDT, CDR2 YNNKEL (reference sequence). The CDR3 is CASSQGTSGPYEQYF. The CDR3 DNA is TGTGCCAGCAGCCAAGGAACTAGCGGGCCTTACGAGCAGTACTTC.

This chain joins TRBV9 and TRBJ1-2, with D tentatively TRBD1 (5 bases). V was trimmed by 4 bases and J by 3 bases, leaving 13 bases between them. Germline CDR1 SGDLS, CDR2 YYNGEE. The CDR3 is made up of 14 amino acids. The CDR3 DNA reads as TGTGCCAGCAGCCTCTCGAGGGACTACTATGGCTACACCTTC. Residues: CASSLSRDYYGYTF.